This TCR beta chain originates from a study of shared clonotypes between healthy human individuals. Findings and limits, study-wide: Sampling involved blood alone; tissue repertoires likely differ.

The germline V gene encodes CDR1 SNHLY and CDR2 FYNNEI. The CDR3 is 14 residues long. Between the trimmed V and J ends, which lost 8 bases and 7 bases, there was a span of 17 bases. The repertoire was sequenced with immunoSEQ multiplex PCR; TCRdb's copy has only in-frame clones and lacks some. In the table there are around 610,000 clones, approximately 96% of which are singletons. In the case of this clone: The target antigen is unknown.

The naive CD8 population came from CD45RO-negative cells selected for CCR7, without terminally differentiated effector memory CD45RA+ cells. Healthy adults negative for HIV, lacking recent acute infections or vaccinations, served as donors. The receptor's source is a young woman in good health. The sequenced material came from naive CD8+ T cells sorted from blood. The chain has TRBV2 and TRBJ2-2; D ambiguous. The CDR3 nucleotides are TGTGCCAGCGGCTTCCCTCCTCCCAGCGGGGAGCTGTTTTTT. Amino acid sequence: CASGFPPPSGELFF.